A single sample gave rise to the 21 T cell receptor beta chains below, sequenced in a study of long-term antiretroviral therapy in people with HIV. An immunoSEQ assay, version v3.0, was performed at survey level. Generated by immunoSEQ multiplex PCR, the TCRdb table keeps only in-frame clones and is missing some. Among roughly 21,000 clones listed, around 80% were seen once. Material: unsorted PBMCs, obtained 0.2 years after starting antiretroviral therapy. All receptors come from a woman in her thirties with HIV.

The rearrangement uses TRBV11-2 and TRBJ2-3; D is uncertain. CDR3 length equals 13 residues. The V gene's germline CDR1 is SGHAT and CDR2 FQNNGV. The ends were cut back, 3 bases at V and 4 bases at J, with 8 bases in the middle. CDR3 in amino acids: CASSLAIADTQYF. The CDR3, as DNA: TGTGCCAGCAGCTTGGCAATCGCAGATACGCAGTATTTT.

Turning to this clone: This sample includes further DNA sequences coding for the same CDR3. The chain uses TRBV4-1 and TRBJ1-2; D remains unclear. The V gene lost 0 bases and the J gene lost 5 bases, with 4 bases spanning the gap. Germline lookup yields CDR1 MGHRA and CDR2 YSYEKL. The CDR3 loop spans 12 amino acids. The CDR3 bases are TGCGCCAGCAGCCAAGACCTATATGGCTACACCTTC. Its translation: CASSQDLYGYTF.

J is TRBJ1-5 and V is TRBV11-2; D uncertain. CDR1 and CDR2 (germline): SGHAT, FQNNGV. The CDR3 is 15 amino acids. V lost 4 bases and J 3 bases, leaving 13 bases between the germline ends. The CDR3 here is CASSSKPSNNQPQHF. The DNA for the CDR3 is TGTGCCAGCAGCTCCAAACCCTCCAACAATCAGCCCCAGCATTTT. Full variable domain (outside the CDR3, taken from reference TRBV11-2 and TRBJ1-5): EAGVAQSPRYKIIEKRQSVAFWCNPISGHATLYWYQQILGQGPKLLIQFQNNGVVDDSQLPKDRFSAERLKGVDSTLKIQPAKLEDSAVYLCASSSKPSNNQPQHFGDGTRLSIL.

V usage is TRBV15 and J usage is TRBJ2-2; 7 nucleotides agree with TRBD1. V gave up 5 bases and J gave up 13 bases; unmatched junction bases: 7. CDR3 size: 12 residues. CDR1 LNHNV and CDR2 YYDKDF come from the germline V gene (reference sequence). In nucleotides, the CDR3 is TGTGCCACCAGCCTCGGGACAGCCCGGCTGTTTTTT. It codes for CATSLGTARLFF. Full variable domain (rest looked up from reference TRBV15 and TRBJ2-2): DAMVIQNPRYQVTQFGKPVTLSCSQTLNHNVMYWYQQKSSQAPKLLFHYYDKDFNNEADTPDNFQSRRPNTSFCFLDIRSPGLGDTAMYLCATSLGTARLFFGEGSRLTVL.

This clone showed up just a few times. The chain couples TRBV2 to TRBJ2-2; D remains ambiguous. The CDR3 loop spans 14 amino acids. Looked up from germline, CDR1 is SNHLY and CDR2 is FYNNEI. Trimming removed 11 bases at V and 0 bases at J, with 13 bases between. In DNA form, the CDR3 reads TGTGCCGTACCCAGACACGCGAACACCGGGGAGCTGTTTTTT. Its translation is CAVPRHANTGELFF.

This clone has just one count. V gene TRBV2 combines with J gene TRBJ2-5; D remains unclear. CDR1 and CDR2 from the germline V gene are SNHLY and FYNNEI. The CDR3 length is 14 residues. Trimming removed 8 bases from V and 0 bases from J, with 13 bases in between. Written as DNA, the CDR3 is TGTGCCAGCCGCTCGGACCAGTACCAAGAGACCCAGTACTTC. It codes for CASRSDQYQETQYF.

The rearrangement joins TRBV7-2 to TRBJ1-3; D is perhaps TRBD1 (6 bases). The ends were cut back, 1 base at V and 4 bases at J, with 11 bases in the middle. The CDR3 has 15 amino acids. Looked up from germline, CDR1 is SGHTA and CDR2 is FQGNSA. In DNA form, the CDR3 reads TGTGCCAGCAGCTTAGTCTGGACAGTAGGAAACACCATATATTTT. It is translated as CASSLVWTVGNTIYF.

The CDR3 loop is CAWSEAGYAGELFF. The CDR3 DNA reads as TGTGCCTGGAGTGAGGCAGGGTATGCCGGGGAGCTGTTTTTT. The chain uses TRBV30 and TRBJ2-2; a possible D gene is TRBD1 (5 bases). Germline V gene lookup returns CDR1 GTSNPN and CDR2 SVGIG (reference sequence). The CDR3 runs 14 residues. Trimming cost V 1 base and J 6 bases, with 12 bases left between them.

The CDR3 reads CASSPPSQGRQETQYF. The DNA of the CDR3 is TGTGCCAGCTCACCTCCCTCACAGGGGCGCCAAGAGACCCAGTACTTC. The chain is built from TRBV18 and TRBJ2-5; 7 positions match TRBD1. This CDR3 is 16 amino acids long. J was trimmed by 1 base and V by 3 bases; bases with no gene match: 8. The germline gives CDR1 KGHSH, CDR2 LQKENI.

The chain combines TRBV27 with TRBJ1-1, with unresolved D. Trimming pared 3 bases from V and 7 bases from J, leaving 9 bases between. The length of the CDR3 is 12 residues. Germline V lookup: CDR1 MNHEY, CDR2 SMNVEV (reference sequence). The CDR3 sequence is CASSFGEIEAFF. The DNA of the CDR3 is TGTGCCAGCAGTTTCGGAGAGATTGAAGCTTTCTTT.

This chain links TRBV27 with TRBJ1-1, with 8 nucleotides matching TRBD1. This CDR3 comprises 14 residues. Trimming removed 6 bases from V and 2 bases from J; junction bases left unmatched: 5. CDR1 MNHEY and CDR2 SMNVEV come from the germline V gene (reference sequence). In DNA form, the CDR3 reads TGTGCCAGCAGAGTCACAGGGGGAAACACTGAAGCTTTCTTT. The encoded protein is CASRVTGGNTEAFF.

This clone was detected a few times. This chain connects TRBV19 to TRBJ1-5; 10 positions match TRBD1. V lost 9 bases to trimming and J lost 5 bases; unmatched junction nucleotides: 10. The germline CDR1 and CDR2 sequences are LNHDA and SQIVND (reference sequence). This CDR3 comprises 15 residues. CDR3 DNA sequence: TGTGCCAGCGATCGACAGGGGGCAGGATATCAGCCCCAGCATTTT. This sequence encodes CASDRQGAGYQPQHF.

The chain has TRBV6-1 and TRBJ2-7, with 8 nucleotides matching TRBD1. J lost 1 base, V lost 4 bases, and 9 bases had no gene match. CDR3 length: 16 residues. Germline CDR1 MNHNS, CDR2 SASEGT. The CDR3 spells CASSGTRTGKSYEQYV. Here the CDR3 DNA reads TGTGCCAGCAGTGGAACCCGGACAGGGAAATCCTACGAGCAGTACGTC.

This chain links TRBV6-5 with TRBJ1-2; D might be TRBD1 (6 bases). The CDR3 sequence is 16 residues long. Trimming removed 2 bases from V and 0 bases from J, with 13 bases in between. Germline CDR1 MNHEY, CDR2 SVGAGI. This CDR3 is CASSYVGQSSNYGYTF. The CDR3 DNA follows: TGTGCCAGCAGTTACGTCGGACAGAGCTCTAACTATGGCTACACCTTC.

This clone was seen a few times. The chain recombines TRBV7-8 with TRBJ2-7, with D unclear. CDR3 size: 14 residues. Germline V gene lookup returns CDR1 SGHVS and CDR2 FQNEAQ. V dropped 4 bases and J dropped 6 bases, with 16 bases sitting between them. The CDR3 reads CASSSLPMAREQYV. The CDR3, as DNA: TGTGCCAGCAGCTCCCTACCCATGGCTCGCGAGCAGTACGTC.

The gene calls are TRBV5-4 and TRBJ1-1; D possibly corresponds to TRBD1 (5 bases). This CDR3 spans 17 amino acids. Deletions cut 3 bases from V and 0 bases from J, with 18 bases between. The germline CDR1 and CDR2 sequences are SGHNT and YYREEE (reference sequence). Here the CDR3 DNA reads TGTGCCAGCAGCTACCCTCCGGGACCGAGTCTGAACACTGAAGCTTTCTTT. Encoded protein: CASSYPPGPSLNTEAFF.

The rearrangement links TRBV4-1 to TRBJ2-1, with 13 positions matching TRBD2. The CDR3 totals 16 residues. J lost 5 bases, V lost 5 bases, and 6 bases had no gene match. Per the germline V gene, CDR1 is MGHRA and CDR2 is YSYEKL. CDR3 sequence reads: CASSYPGTSGDNEQFF. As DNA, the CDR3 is TGCGCCAGCAGCTACCCCGGGACTAGCGGGGACAATGAGCAGTTCTTC.

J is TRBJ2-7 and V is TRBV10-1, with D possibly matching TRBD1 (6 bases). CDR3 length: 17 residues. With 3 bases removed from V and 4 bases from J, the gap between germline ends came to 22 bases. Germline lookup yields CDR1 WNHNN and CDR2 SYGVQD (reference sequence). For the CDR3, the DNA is TGCGCCAGCAGTGATTACCGGACAGTTCGCCGCCTATACGAGCAGTACGTC. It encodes CASSDYRTVRRLYEQYV.

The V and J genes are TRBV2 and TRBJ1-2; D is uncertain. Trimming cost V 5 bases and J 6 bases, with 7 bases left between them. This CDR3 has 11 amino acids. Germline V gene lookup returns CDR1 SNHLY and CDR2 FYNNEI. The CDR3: CASSLRDGYTF. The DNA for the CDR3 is TGTGCCAGCAGTCTGCGGGATGGCTACACCTTC.

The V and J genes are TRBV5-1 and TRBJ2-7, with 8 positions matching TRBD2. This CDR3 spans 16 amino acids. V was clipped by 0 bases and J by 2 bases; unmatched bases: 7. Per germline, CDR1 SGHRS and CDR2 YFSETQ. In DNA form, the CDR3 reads TGCGCCAGCAGCTTGGCCCGCGGGGGGACCCCCTACGAGCAGTACTTC. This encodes CASSLARGGTPYEQYF.

The CDR3 region is CASSLTTGDYNEQFF. The CDR3, as DNA: TGTGCCAGCAGCTTAACCACAGGGGACTACAATGAGCAGTTCTTC. The chain couples TRBV11-1 to TRBJ2-1, with 7 bases lining up with TRBD1. CDR1 is SGHAT and CDR2 is FQDESV in the germline V gene (reference sequence). The CDR3 has 15 residues. V was pared by 2 bases and J by 3 bases, with 4 bases of the junction left unmatched.